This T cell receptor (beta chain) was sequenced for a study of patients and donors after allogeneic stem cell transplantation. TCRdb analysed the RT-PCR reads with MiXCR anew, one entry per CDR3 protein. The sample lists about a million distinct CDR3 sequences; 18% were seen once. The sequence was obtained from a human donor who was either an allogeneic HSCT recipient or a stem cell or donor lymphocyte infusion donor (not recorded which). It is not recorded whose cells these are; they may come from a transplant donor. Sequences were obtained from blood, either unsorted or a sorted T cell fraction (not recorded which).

CDR3 nucleotide sequence: TGTGCCAGCGGGACGACGGCCGACTACGAGCAGTACTTC. Amino acids: CASGTTADYEQYF. The chain carries TRBV6-2 or TRBV6-3 and TRBJ2-7; D is perhaps TRBD1 or TRBD2 (5 bases each). Germline values: CDR1 MNHEY, CDR2 SVGEGT. This CDR3 is 13 amino acids long. The V end was cut by 8 bases, the J end by 3 bases, with 14 bases between.